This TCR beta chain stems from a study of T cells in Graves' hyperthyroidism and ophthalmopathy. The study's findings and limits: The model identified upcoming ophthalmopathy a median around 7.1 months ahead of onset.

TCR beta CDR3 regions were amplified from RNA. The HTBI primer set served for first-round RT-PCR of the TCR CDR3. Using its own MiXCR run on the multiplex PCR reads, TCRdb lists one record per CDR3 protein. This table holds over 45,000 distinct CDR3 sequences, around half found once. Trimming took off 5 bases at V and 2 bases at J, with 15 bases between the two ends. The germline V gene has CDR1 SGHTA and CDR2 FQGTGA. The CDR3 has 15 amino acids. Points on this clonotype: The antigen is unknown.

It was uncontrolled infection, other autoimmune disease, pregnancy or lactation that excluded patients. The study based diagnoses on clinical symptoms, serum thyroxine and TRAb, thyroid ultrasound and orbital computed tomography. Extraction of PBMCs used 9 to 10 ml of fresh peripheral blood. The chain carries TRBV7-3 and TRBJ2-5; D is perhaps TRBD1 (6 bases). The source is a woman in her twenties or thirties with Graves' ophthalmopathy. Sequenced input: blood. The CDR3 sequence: CASSEARTVQETQYF. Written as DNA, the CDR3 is TGTGCCAGCAGCGAAGCGAGGACAGTACAAGAGACCCAGTACTTC. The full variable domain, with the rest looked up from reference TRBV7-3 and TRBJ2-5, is GAGVSQTPSNKVTEKGKYVELRCDPISGHTALYWYRQSLGQGPEFLIYFQGTGAADDSGLPNDRFFAVRPEGSVSTLKIQRTERGDSAVYLCASSEARTVQETQYFGPGTRLLVL.